These T cell receptor beta chains were read from a single sample in a study of T cell changes during pregnancy in multiple sclerosis. Method: immunoSEQ multiplex PCR; TCRdb's copy keeps in-frame clones and lacks some. This table holds 70,000 or so clones, approximately 91% found once. Sequenced material: peripheral blood, taken in the third trimester of pregnancy. These receptors originate from a female donor with multiple sclerosis, enrolled in a pregnancy study. Both conserved end residues are part of each CDR3. D genes are given only for firm matches. A row's size may be missing; if present it is once, few, many or a size class.

.	TRBJ2-3	TRBV15	TRBD2	CATSSGLASTDTQYF	TGTGCCACCAGCTCCGGACTAGCTAGCACAGATACGCAGTATTTT
.	TRBJ2-7	TRBV27	TRBD1	CASSSPWTGTTYEQYF	TGTGCCAGCAGTTCACCCTGGACAGGGACGACTTACGAGCAGTACTTC
.	TRBJ2-5	TRBV6-5	.	CASSYSGKETQYF	TGTGCCAGCAGTTATAGCGGAAAAGAGACCCAGTACTTC
.	TRBJ1-1	TRBV7-3	.	CASSAFSDTEAFF	TGTGCCAGCAGCGCCTTTTCGGACACTGAAGCTTTCTTT
.	TRBJ2-1	TRBV7-9	.	CASSPPLRRASYNEQFF	TGTGCCAGCAGCCCCCCACTACGCAGGGCTTCCTACAATGAGCAGTTCTTC
.	TRBJ1-1	TRBV2	TRBD1	CASTGQAPFEAFF	TGTGCCAGCACGGGACAGGCACCCTTTGAAGCTTTCTTT
once	TRBJ2-7	TRBV7-9	.	CASSFQGEKNEQCF	TGTGCCAGCAGCTTTCAGGGTGAGAAGAACGAGCAGTGCTTC
.	TRBJ2-3	TRBV11-2	TRBD2	CASSLVRLAGPTDTQYF	TGTGCCAGCAGCTTAGTAAGGCTAGCGGGGCCCACAGATACGCAGTATTTT
.	TRBJ1-4	TRBV19	TRBD1	CASGKGQEKLFF	TGTGCCAGTGGAAAGGGACAGGAAAAACTGTTTTTT
.	TRBJ1-6	TRBV5-1	.	CASSLEGSPLHF	TGCGCCAGCAGCTTGGAGGGGTCACCCCTCCACTTT
.	TRBJ2-1	TRBV15	TRBD2	CATSRGLAGGADNEQFF	TGTGCCACCAGCAGGGGACTAGCGGGGGGAGCCGACAATGAGCAGTTCTTC
.	TRBJ2-3	TRBV7-2	TRBD2	CASSLLAQAADTQYF	TGTGCCAGCAGCCTACTAGCGCAGGCAGCAGATACGCAGTATTTT
.	TRBJ2-1	TRBV5-4	.	CASSQDSYNEQFF	TGTGCCAGCAGTCAAGACAGCTACAATGAGCAGTTCTTC
.	TRBJ1-1	TRBV7-9	.	CASSSRAGGAFF	TGTGCCAGCAGTTCCCGAGCCGGGGGAGCTTTCTTT
.	TRBJ1-2	TRBV13	TRBD1	CASSTRQGFTYGYTF	TGTGCCAGCAGCACCCGACAGGGTTTCACCTATGGCTACACCTTC
.	TRBJ1-6	TRBV6-5	.	CASSYSAANSPLHF	TGTGCCAGCAGTTACTCGGCGGCTAATTCACCCCTCCACTTT
.	TRBJ2-5	TRBV19	TRBD1	CASSVDRGRQETQYF	TGTGCCAGTAGTGTGGACAGGGGGCGTCAAGAGACCCAGTACTTC
.	TRBJ1-5	TRBV19	.	CASSIWGVQPQHF	TGTGCCAGTAGTATTTGGGGGGTCCAGCCCCAGCATTTT
.	TRBJ2-7	TRBV11-1	.	CASSFRGLGWDEQYF	TGTGCCAGCAGCTTCAGGGGCTTAGGATGGGACGAGCAGTACTTC
once	TRBJ1-4	TRBV18	.	CATRRGADEKLFF	TGTGCCACAAGACGGGGGGCTGATGAAAAACTGTTTTTT
.	TRBJ1-5	TRBV28	TRBD1	CASSLGQGRVEQPQHF	TGTGCCAGCAGTTTAGGACAGGGAAGGGTGGAACAGCCCCAGCATTTT
.	TRBJ1-5	TRBV19	.	CASSIDSSLGGDNQPQHF	TGTGCCAGTAGTATAGATTCGTCGCTCGGGGGGGACAATCAGCCCCAGCATTTT
once	TRBJ2-3	TRBV7-8	TRBD2	CASSLAGRDRTDTQYF	TGTGCCAGCAGCTTAGCGGGGAGGGATCGCACAGATACGCAGTATTTT
.	TRBJ2-3	TRBV7-9	TRBD2	CASSQGIAGRGTDTQYF	TGTGCCAGCAGCCAGGGGATAGCGGGGAGAGGAACAGATACGCAGTATTTT
.	TRBJ1-1	TRBV5-6	.	CASSWGGRMDTEAFF	TGTGCCAGCAGCTGGGGGGGGCGGATGGACACTGAAGCTTTCTTT
few	TRBJ1-3	TRBV30	.	CAWSVAENTIYF	TGTGCCTGGAGTGTGGCGGAGAACACCATATATTTT
.	TRBJ1-4	TRBV18	.	CASSPARNNEKLFF	TGTGCCAGCTCACCTGCCAGGAATAATGAAAAACTGTTTTTT
few	TRBJ2-1	TRBV6-4	.	CASSDSGSDYNEQFF	TGTGCCAGCAGTGACTCGGGTAGCGACTACAATGAGCAGTTCTTC
.	TRBJ1-1	TRBV6-5	TRBD1	CASSYDLGTGVTEAFF	TGTGCCAGCAGTTACGATTTGGGGACAGGGGTTACTGAAGCTTTCTTT
.	TRBJ2-7	TRBV9	TRBD1	CASSPRDSSYEQYF	TGTGCCAGCAGCCCCCGGGACAGCTCCTACGAGCAGTACTTC
.	TRBJ2-3	TRBV12-5	TRBD1	CASGFVSDGTGRADTQYF	TGTGCTAGTGGTTTCGTTTCTGACGGGACAGGGAGGGCAGATACGCAGTATTTT
.	TRBJ2-1	TRBV18	TRBD1	CASSPGTGGSWDNEQFF	TGTGCCAGCTCACCCGGGACAGGGGGGTCTTGGGACAATGAGCAGTTCTTC
.	TRBJ2-2	TRBV19	.	CASSFLSRSGELFF	TGTGCCAGTAGTTTCCTTTCTAGGAGCGGGGAGCTGTTTTTT
.	TRBJ2-7	TRBV11-2	.	CASSLTGPPNYEQYF	TGTGCCAGCAGCTTAACAGGACCCCCGAACTACGAGCAGTACTTC
.	TRBJ1-5	TRBV7-3	TRBD1	CASATGSNQPQHF	TGTGCCAGCGCGACAGGGAGCAATCAGCCCCAGCATTTT
.	TRBJ2-7	TRBV7-2	TRBD2	CASSQQSGGVAYEQYF	TGTGCCAGCAGCCAACAGAGCGGGGGGGTTGCGTACGAGCAGTACTTC
.	TRBJ1-4	TRBV7-9	.	CASSSPAGGGNEKLFF	TGTGCCAGCAGCTCCCCCGCGGGGGGAGGTAATGAAAAACTGTTTTTT
once	TRBJ2-1	TRBV9	TRBD2	CASSALAGGPEQFF	TGTGCCAGCAGCGCCCTAGCGGGGGGGCCTGAGCAGTTCTTC
.	TRBJ1-1	TRBV4-1	TRBD1	CASRPGTGAPPMNTEAFF	TGCGCCAGCAGACCCGGGACAGGGGCGCCTCCCATGAACACTGAAGCTTTCTTT
.	TRBJ1-1	TRBV6-5	.	CASSHGELNTEAFF	TGTGCCAGCAGTCACGGGGAATTGAACACTGAAGCTTTCTTT
.	TRBJ1-2	TRBV7-9	.	CASSLVGGGGYGYTF	TGTGCCAGCAGCTTAGTGGGGGGTGGCGGTTACGGCTACACCTTC
.	TRBJ2-1	TRBV19	.	CASNPTGGAYNEQFF	TGTGCCAGTAACCCTACAGGGGGGGCCTACAATGAGCAGTTCTTC
.	TRBJ2-5	TRBV6-1	.	CASYTVGGGAQYF	TGTGCCAGCTATACAGTGGGTGGAGGGGCCCAGTACTTC
.	TRBJ1-2	TRBV29-1	TRBD1	CSVGGQLYGYTF	TGCAGCGTTGGGGGACAGCTCTATGGCTACACCTTC
.	TRBJ1-2	TRBV29-1	.	CSVAANYGYTF	TGCAGCGTCGCAGCTAACTATGGCTACACCTTC
.	TRBJ2-3	TRBV5-1	TRBD2	CASSLASGDTDTQYF	TGCGCCAGCAGCTTGGCTAGCGGGGACACAGATACGCAGTATTTT
once	TRBJ2-2	TRBV11-2	TRBD2	CASSLEGGGDHGELFF	TGTGCCAGCAGCTTAGAAGGCGGGGGGGACCACGGGGAGCTGTTTTTT
.	TRBJ2-5	TRBV7-2	.	CASRTTGSQETQYF	TGTGCCAGCAGGACCACAGGGTCGCAAGAGACCCAGTACTTC
.	TRBJ1-1	TRBV27	TRBD1	CASRQMTGLNTEAFF	TGTGCCAGCAGACAAATGACAGGGTTGAACACTGAAGCTTTCTTT
.	TRBJ2-5	TRBV19	TRBD1	CASSMVGQGGRTQYF	TGTGCCAGTAGTATGGTAGGACAGGGGGGAAGGACCCAGTACTTC
.	TRBJ2-5	TRBV5-1	TRBD2	CASSWTSGVQETQYF	TGCGCCAGCAGCTGGACTAGCGGGGTCCAAGAGACCCAGTACTTC
.	TRBJ2-1	TRBV6-1	.	CASRGRGSLRDEQFF	TGTGCCAGCAGAGGAAGGGGGTCCCTGAGGGATGAGCAGTTCTTC
.	TRBJ1-2	TRBV20-1	.	CSPGTLYGYTF	TGCAGTCCCGGGACACTCTATGGCTACACCTTC
.	TRBJ1-1	TRBV11-1	TRBD1	CASSRTQGAGDTEAFF	TGTGCCAGCAGTCGGACTCAGGGGGCAGGAGACACTGAAGCTTTCTTT